This T cell receptor (beta chain) was captured by sequencing in a study of CD8+CD57+ T cells in acquired aplastic anemia. Overall study context: Sorted CD4+ and CD8+ cells yielded roughly 3.5 ug of DNA on average. Findings and caveats of the study: A set of about 30 CD8+ CDR3 sequences was shared between patients and controls, and these sequences appeared highly expressed in patients. In CD8+ cells, Simpson's diversity showed no significant difference between patients and controls.

TCR beta VDJ and CDR3 profiles were obtained from a genomic DNA template. TCRdb re-analysed the reads in MiXCR, keeping a single row per CDR3 protein. The sample lists under 200,000 distinct CDR3 sequences, around 52% occurring once. This clonotype has a count of ten or more. Antigen unknown. CDR3 length: 14 amino acids. Germline assignment: CDR1 SGDLS and CDR2 YYNGEE. The junction had 2 bases not matched to a gene; V was cut back by 2 bases and J by 7 bases. Patients chosen for sequencing had shown CD8+CD57+ cell expansion by flow cytometry. The origin of this receptor is a human donor with aplastic anemia. The sequenced sample consisted of sorted CD4+, CD8+, or CD8+CD57+ T cells (not recorded which) from PBMCs. V usage is TRBV9 and J usage is TRBJ1-4; 10 bases align to TRBD1. The CDR3 loop reads CASSVGQGSEKLFF. The CDR3 DNA reads TGTGCCAGCAGCGTGGGACAGGGGAGTGAAAAACTGTTTTTT.